Presented here are 17 T cell receptor beta chains from one specimen sequenced in a study of graft-versus-host responses after intestinal transplantation. Measured with immunoSEQ multiplex PCR; TCRdb has only the in-frame clones, and not every one. Of 85,000 to 100,000 clones detected, approximately 90% appear once; the ten largest clones hold 0.35%. Antigens for these TCRs are unknown. The material was unstimulated CD4+ T cells sorted from spleen or lymph node cells, obtained before transplant. These receptors came from a human donor who was the organ donor for an intestinal transplant.

The chain uses TRBV10-3 and TRBJ1-1; D is unclear. CDR3 length equals 14 residues. The germline V gene has CDR1 ENHRY and CDR2 SYGVKD. Deletions cut 6 bases from V and 0 bases from J, with 11 bases between. This chain's CDR3 is CAIRPKEVNTEAFF. Written as DNA, the CDR3 is TGTGCCATCAGACCGAAGGAGGTGAACACTGAAGCTTTCTTT.

J is TRBJ2-1 and V is TRBV5-1, with D possibly TRBD2 on 5 matching bases. Germline V gene sequence: CDR1 SGHRS, CDR2 YFSETQ. CDR3 length equals 15 residues. V was trimmed by 0 bases and J by 2 bases, leaving 9 bases between them. DNA of the CDR3: TGCGCCAGCAGCTTGGTGTGGGAGCCCTACAATGAGCAGTTCTTC. This sequence encodes CASSLVWEPYNEQFF. The full variable domain, with the rest looked up from reference TRBV5-1 and TRBJ2-1, is KAGVTQTPRYLIKTRGQQVTLSCSPISGHRSVSWYQQTPGQGLQFLFEYFSETQRNKGNFPGRFSGRQFSNSRSEMNVSTLELGDSALYLCASSLVWEPYNEQFFGPGTRLTVL.

The genes are TRBV4-1 and TRBJ2-5; 7 bases agree with TRBD1. The CDR3 totals 15 residues. Trimming took 1 base from V and 3 from J; bases not matched to a gene: 5. Looked up from germline, CDR1 is MGHRA and CDR2 is YSYEKL. CDR3 amino acids: CASSQGPRGKETQYF. CDR3 nucleotides: TGCGCCAGCAGCCAAGGGCCCAGGGGGAAAGAGACCCAGTACTTC.

The V and J genes are TRBV7-6 and TRBJ2-1, with 8 bases lining up with TRBD1. V lost 4 bases, J lost 7 bases, and 6 bases stayed unmatched. CDR1 and CDR2 from the germline V gene are SGHVS and FNYEAQ. The CDR3 extends over 14 amino acids. The CDR3 here is CASSYRQGRNEQFF. The CDR3 DNA is TGTGCCAGCAGCTATAGACAGGGGAGGAATGAGCAGTTCTTC.

The rearrangement joins TRBV6-5 to TRBJ2-7, with 7 nucleotides matching TRBD1. V was clipped by 6 bases and J by 3 bases; unmatched bases: 8. CDR3 length: 14 amino acids. Germline CDR1 is MNHEY and CDR2 is SVGAGI. The CDR3 protein is CASRLLDRDYEQYF. CDR3 bases: TGTGCCAGCAGGCTTCTTGACAGGGACTACGAGCAGTACTTC.

The table lists this clone with a count of one. The chain recombines TRBV4-2 with TRBJ2-3; 13 bases line up with TRBD2. Trimming cost V 4 bases and J 5 bases; bases outside gene matches: 9. Germline lookup yields CDR1 LGHNA and CDR2 YNFKEQ. CDR3 length: 17 amino acids. Here the CDR3 reads CASSLRLAGGVGDTQYF. The CDR3 coding sequence is TGTGCCAGCAGCCTACGACTAGCGGGAGGTGTTGGAGATACGCAGTATTTT.

A single count supports this clone. V usage is TRBV7-9 and J usage is TRBJ2-3; 11 positions agree with TRBD2. Unmatched junction bases numbered 14, after V lost 4 bases and J lost 2 bases. The germline CDR1 and CDR2 sequences are SEHNR and FQNEAQ (reference sequence). This CDR3 region has 19 residues. The CDR3 sequence: CASSYLGGSGRASTDTQYF. The CDR3 nucleotides read TGTGCCAGCAGCTACCTGGGGGGTAGCGGGAGGGCCTCCACAGATACGCAGTATTTT.

The chain couples TRBV27 to TRBJ1-5, with D tentatively TRBD1 (6 bases). Germline V gene data show CDR1 as MNHEY and CDR2 as SMNVEV (reference sequence). This CDR3 is built from 14 residues. V was pared by 7 bases and J by 1 base, with 11 bases between. CDR3 nucleotide sequence: TGTGCCAGCAAGCCGGGGGGCAGCAATCAGCCCCAGCATTTT. Its protein product is CASKPGGSNQPQHF.

This chain uses TRBV9 with TRBJ2-2; possibly TRBD2 for D (5 bases). This CDR3 has 16 amino acids. Trimming took off 0 bases at V and 0 bases at J, with 9 bases between the two ends. Looked up from germline, CDR1 is SGDLS and CDR2 is YYNGEE. CDR3 sequence: CASSVGAGPNTGELFF. As DNA, the CDR3 is TGTGCCAGCAGCGTAGGGGCGGGCCCGAACACCGGGGAGCTGTTTTTT.

The rearrangement joins TRBV19 to TRBJ1-6; no definite D call. This CDR3 comprises 13 residues. Germline V lookup: CDR1 LNHDA, CDR2 SQIVND (reference sequence). Trimming stripped 6 bases from V and 6 bases from J, with 9 bases between. DNA for the CDR3: TGTGCCAGTAGAGTGGGGAGTAATTCACCCCTCCACTTT. Encoded protein: CASRVGSNSPLHF.

The V call is TRBV5-6, the J call TRBJ2-1, with D unclear. Germline CDR1 reads SGHDT; CDR2 reads YYEEEE. The CDR3 extends over 13 amino acids. V lost 0 bases and J lost 5, with 6 bases in between. The CDR3 sequence is CASSLDLHNEQFF. As DNA, the CDR3 is TGTGCCAGCAGCTTGGACTTGCACAATGAGCAGTTCTTC.

The chain carries TRBV7-9 and TRBJ2-7, with D tentatively TRBD1 (6 bases). The CDR3 sequence is 15 residues long. In germline, CDR1 is SEHNR, CDR2 FQNEAQ (reference sequence). The germline V and J ends were trimmed by 5 bases and 2 bases, with 16 bases remaining between them. The CDR3 spells CASSVRTEGAYEQYF. Written as DNA, the CDR3 is TGTGCCAGCAGCGTCCGGACAGAGGGTGCCTACGAGCAGTACTTC.

The chain couples TRBV28 to TRBJ1-5, with 9 nucleotides matching TRBD1. CDR1 is MDHEN and CDR2 is SYDVKM in the germline V gene. The CDR3 is 15 residues long. V was clipped by 6 bases and J by 7 bases; unmatched bases: 10. The CDR3 loop is CASSQPQGAYQPQHF. CDR3 nucleotide sequence: TGTGCCAGCAGCCAACCACAGGGGGCTTACCAGCCCCAGCATTTT.

The chain couples TRBV5-1 to TRBJ2-5, with D maybe TRBD1 (6 bases). Trimming took off 5 bases at V and 13 bases at J, with 18 bases between the two ends. This CDR3 comprises 12 residues. Germline CDR1 SGHRS, CDR2 YFSETQ. This CDR3 reads CASSPSYRELYF. DNA of the CDR3: TGCGCCAGCAGTCCGTCATACAGGGAATTGTACTTC.

The chain uses TRBV14 and TRBJ1-2; D remains ambiguous. Per germline, CDR1 SGHDN and CDR2 FVKESK. Deletions cut 1 base from V and 4 bases from J, with 10 bases between. The CDR3 sequence is 14 residues long. The chain's CDR3 is CASSQVGGLYGYTF. The CDR3, as DNA: TGTGCCAGCAGCCAAGTGGGAGGGCTCTATGGCTACACCTTC.

This clone has only one observation. V and J are TRBV18 and TRBJ2-6; tentatively, D is TRBD1 (6 bases). Trimming removed 3 bases at V and 0 bases at J, with 6 bases between. Germline V gene lookup returns CDR1 KGHSH and CDR2 LQKENI. CDR3 length: 15 amino acids. CDR3 region: CASSPDSSGANVLTF. The DNA for the CDR3 is TGTGCCAGCTCACCGGACAGCTCTGGGGCCAACGTCCTGACTTTC.

The chain combines TRBV10-2 with TRBJ2-5, with D perhaps matching TRBD1 (5 bases). The CDR3 loop spans 13 amino acids. V was shortened by 5 bases and J by 0 bases, with 7 bases between the two germline ends. Germline-derived CDR1 and CDR2 are WSHSY and SAAADI. The CDR3 DNA reads as TGCGCCAGCAGTAGGACAAACCAAGAGACCCAGTACTTC. This codes for CASSRTNQETQYF.